The clone carrying this TCR beta chain was seen a handful of times. Germline V gene sequence: CDR1 SGHAT, CDR2 FQNNGV. This CDR3 is built from 13 residues. The ends were cut back, 5 bases at V and 5 bases at J, with 11 bases in the middle. This specimen belongs to a study of regulatory T cells in long-lasting Graves disease. Arm-PCR with iRepertoire HTBI primers amplified the CDR3 regions for these TCR beta libraries. TCRdb re-analysed the multiplex PCR reads in MiXCR, keeping a single row per CDR3 protein. Altogether 530,000 or so distinct CDR3 sequences are present, about 13% being singletons, with the ten largest covering 10%. Time point of the sample: newly diagnosed GD, antithyroid drugs for less than 3 months. Isolated PBMC RNA provided the starting material for the TCR library. The sample also formed part of further work on T cells in Graves' hyperthyroidism and ophthalmopathy.

The sequence derives from a man younger than 40 with Graves disease. Specimen: peripheral blood mononuclear cells (PBMCs), collected at new diagnosis, from a patient treated with antithyroid drugs. The V call is TRBV11-2, the J call TRBJ2-3; no firm D call. The CDR3 nucleotides read TGTGCCAGCAGCCCCCCTGTGAAAGATACGCAGTATTTT. This gives the protein CASSPPVKDTQYF.